Sequencing of this T cell receptor (beta chain) was carried out in a study of blood T cell repertoires in COVID-19. This clone was seen a handful of times. The protocol was immunoSEQ multiplex PCR, while the TCRdb copy is restricted to in-frame clones and leaves out a portion. The table has some 150,000 clones, around 84% seen once. Germline values: CDR1 SGDLS, CDR2 YYNGEE. The CDR3 consists of 14 residues. V lost 0 bases and J lost 4, with 10 bases in between. The sample taken for sequencing was peripheral blood. This clonotype originated in a human donor with acute or convalescent COVID-19. The donor label of this sample is uncertain. V usage is TRBV9 and J usage is TRBJ1-2, with D perhaps TRBD1 (6 bases). This chain's CDR3 is CASSVDPGAYGYTF. The CDR3 DNA reads TGTGCCAGCAGCGTAGATCCAGGGGCCTATGGCTACACCTTC. The variable domain in full, completed from reference TRBV9 and TRBJ1-2, reads DSGVTQTPKHLITATGQRVTLRCSPRSGDLSVYWYQQSLDQGLQFLIQYYNGEERAKGNILERFSAQQFPDLHSELNLSSLELGDSALYFCASSVDPGAYGYTFGSGTRLTVV.